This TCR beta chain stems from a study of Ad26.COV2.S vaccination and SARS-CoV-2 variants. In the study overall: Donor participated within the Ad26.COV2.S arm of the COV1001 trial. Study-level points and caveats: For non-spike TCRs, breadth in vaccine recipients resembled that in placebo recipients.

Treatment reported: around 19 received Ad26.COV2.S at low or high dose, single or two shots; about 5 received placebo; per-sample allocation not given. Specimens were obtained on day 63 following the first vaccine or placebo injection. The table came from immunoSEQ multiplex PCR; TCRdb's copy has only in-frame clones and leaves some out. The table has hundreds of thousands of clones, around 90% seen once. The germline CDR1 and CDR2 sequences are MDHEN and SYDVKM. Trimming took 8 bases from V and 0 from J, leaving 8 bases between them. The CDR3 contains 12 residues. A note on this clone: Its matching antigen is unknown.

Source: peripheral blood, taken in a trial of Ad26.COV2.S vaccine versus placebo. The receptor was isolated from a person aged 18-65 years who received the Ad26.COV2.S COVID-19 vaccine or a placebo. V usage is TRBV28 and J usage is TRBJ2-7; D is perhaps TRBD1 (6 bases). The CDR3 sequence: CASRQDSYEQYF. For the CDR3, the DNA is TGTGCCAGCCGACAGGACTCCTACGAGCAGTACTTC.